The 2 T cell receptor beta chains below come from one sample, sequenced in a study of blood T cell repertoires in COVID-19. Repertoires were generated with immunoSEQ multiplex PCR, while TCRdb's copy carries only in-frame clones and drops some. The sample lists approximately 390,000 clones; over 75% were seen once. Sequences were obtained from peripheral blood. The receptors stem from a woman aged 60-75 years with COVID-19, enrolled during active disease.

J is TRBJ1-4 and V is TRBV18; 7 bases align to TRBD1. V dropped 5 bases and J dropped 8; count of bases not matched to a gene: 11. This CDR3 spans 15 amino acids. Germline CDR1 reads KGHSH; CDR2 reads LQKENI. The DNA of the CDR3 is TGTGCCAGCTCAGCGGGACAGTCGCGGGGCGAAAAACTGTTTTTT. Its protein product is CASSAGQSRGEKLFF. The entire variable domain, with the rest obtained from reference TRBV18 and TRBJ1-4, is as follows: NAGVMQNPRHLVRRRGQEARLRCSPMKGHSHVYWYRQLPEEGLKFMVYLQKENIIDESGMPKERFSAEFPKEGPSILRIQQVVRGDSAAYFCASSAGQSRGEKLFFGSGTQLSVL.

The V and J genes are TRBV5-1 and TRBJ2-2, with 7 positions matching TRBD1. Germline V gene data show CDR1 as SGHRS and CDR2 as YFSETQ. The CDR3 length is 15 residues. With V trimmed by 4 bases and J by 5 bases, 8 bases remained unmatched. The CDR3 is CASSLQGVRTGELFF. The CDR3 region has the DNA TGCGCCAGCAGCCTCCAGGGGGTCCGGACCGGGGAGCTGTTTTTT.